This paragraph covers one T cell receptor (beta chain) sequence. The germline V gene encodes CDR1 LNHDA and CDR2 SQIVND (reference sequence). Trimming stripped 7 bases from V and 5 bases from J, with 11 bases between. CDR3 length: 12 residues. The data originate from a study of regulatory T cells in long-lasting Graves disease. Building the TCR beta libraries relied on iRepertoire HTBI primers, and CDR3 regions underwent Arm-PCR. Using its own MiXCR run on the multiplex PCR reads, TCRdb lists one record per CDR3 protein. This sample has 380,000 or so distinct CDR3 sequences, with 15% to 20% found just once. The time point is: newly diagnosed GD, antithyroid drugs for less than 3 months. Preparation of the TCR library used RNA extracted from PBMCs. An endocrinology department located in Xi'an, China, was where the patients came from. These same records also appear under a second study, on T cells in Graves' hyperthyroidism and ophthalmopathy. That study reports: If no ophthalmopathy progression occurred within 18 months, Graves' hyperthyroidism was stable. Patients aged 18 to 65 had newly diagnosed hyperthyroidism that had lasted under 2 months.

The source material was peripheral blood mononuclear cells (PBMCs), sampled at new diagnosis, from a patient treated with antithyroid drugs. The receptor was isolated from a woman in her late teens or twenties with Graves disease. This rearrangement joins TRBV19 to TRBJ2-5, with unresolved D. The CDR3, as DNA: TGTGCCAGTACCGGCCCCGGGGAGACCCAGTACTTC. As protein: CASTGPGETQYF.